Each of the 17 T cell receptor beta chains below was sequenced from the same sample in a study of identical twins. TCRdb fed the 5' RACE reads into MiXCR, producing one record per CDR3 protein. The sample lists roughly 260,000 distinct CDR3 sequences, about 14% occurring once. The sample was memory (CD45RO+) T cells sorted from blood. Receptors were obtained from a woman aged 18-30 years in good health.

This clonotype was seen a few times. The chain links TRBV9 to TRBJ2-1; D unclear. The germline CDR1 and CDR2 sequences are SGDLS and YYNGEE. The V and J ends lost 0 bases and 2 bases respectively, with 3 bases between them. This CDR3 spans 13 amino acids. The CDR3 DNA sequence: TGTGCCAGCAGCGTAGCTACCTACAATGAGCAGTTCTTC. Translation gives CASSVATYNEQFF.

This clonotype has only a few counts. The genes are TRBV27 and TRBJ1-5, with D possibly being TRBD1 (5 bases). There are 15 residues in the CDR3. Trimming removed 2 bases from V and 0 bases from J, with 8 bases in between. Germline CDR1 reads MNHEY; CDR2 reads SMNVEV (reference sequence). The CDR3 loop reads CASSLTGHSNQPQHF. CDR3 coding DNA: TGTGCCAGCAGTTTAACAGGCCATAGCAATCAGCCCCAGCATTTT.

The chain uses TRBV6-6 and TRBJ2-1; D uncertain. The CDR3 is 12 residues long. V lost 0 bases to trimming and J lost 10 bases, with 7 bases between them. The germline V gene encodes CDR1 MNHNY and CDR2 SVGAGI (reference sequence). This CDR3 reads CASSYSGGEQFF. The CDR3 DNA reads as TGTGCCAGCAGTTACTCGGGTGGCGAGCAGTTCTTC.

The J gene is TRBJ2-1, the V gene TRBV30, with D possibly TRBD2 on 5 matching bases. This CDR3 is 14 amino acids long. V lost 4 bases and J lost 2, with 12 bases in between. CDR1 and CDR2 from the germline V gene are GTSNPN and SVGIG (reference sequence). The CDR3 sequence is CAWTGIAPYNEQFF. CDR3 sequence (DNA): TGTGCCTGGACCGGGATCGCCCCCTACAATGAGCAGTTCTTC.

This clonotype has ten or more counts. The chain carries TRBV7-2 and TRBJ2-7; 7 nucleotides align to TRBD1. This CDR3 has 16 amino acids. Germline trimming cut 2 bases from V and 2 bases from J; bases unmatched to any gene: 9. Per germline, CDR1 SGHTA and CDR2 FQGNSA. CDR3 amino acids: CASSLRGTVNAYEQYF. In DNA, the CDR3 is TGTGCCAGCAGCTTAAGAGGGACAGTCAACGCCTACGAGCAGTACTTC.

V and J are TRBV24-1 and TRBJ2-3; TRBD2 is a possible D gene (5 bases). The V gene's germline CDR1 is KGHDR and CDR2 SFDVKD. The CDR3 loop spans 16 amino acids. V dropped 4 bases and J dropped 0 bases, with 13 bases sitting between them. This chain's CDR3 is CATSDREGQSTDTQYF. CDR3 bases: TGTGCCACCAGTGACCGAGAGGGCCAAAGCACAGATACGCAGTATTTT.

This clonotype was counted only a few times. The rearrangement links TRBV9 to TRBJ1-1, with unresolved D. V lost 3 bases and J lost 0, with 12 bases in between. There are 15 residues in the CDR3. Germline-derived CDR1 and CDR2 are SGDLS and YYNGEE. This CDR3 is CASSAQALMNTEAFF. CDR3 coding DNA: TGTGCCAGCAGCGCCCAGGCCCTCATGAACACTGAAGCTTTCTTT. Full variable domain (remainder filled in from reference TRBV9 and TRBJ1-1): DSGVTQTPKHLITATGQRVTLRCSPRSGDLSVYWYQQSLDQGLQFLIQYYNGEERAKGNILERFSAQQFPDLHSELNLSSLELGDSALYFCASSAQALMNTEAFFGQGTRLTVV.

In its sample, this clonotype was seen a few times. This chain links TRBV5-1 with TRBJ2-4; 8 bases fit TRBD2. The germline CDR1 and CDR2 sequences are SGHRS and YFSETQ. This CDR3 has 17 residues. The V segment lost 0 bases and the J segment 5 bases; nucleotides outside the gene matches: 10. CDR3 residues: CASSLAEGLVSENIQYF. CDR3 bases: TGCGCCAGCAGCTTGGCGGAGGGACTAGTGTCAGAAAACATTCAGTACTTC.

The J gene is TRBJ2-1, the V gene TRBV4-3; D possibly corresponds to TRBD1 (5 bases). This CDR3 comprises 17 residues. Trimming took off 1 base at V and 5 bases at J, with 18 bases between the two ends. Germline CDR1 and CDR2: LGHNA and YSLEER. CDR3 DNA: TGCGCCAGCAGCCAAGGATCTGCCTTGGGGCTAAACAATGAGCAGTTCTTC. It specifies CASSQGSALGLNNEQFF.

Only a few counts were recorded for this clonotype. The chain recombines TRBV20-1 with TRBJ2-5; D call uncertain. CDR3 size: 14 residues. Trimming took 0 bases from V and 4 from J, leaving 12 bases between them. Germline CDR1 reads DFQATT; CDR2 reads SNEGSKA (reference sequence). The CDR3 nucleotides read TGCAGTGCTAGAGATTGGCGGCGACCAGAGACCCAGTACTTC. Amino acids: CSARDWRRPETQYF.

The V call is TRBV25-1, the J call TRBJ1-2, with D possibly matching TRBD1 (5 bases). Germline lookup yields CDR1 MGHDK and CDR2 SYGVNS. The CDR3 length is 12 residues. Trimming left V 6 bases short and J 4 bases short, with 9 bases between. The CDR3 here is CASSAGGYGYTF. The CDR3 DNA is TGTGCCAGCAGCGCCGGGGGCTATGGCTACACCTTC.

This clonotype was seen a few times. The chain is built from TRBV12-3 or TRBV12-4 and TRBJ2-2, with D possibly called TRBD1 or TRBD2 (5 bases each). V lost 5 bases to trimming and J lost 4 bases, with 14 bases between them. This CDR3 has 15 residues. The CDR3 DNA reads TGTGCCAGCAGTCCAAGAGGGACGGCCACCGGGGAGCTGTTTTTT. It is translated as CASSPRGTATGELFF.

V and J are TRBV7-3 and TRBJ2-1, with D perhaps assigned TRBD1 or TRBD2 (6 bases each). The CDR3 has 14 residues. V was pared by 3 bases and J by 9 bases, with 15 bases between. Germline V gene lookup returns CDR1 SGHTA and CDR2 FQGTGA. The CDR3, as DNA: TGTGCCAGCAGCTTGGGGTCGGGGGCAGGTGAGCAGTTCTTC. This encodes CASSLGSGAGEQFF.

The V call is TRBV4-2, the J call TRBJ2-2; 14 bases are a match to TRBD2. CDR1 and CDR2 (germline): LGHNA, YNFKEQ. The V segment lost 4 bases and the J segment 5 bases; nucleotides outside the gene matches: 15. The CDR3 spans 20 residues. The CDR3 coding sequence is TGTGCCAGCAGCCGAGATTATGGACTAGCGGGAGGAGAAGGAACCGGGGAGCTGTTTTTT. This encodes CASSRDYGLAGGEGTGELFF.

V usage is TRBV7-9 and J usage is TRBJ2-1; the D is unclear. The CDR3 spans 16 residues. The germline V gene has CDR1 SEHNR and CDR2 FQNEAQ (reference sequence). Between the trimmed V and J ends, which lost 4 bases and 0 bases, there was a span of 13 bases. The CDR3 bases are TGTGCCAGCAGCTCCCTACTATCTAGCTCCTACAATGAGCAGTTCTTC. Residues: CASSSLLSSSYNEQFF.

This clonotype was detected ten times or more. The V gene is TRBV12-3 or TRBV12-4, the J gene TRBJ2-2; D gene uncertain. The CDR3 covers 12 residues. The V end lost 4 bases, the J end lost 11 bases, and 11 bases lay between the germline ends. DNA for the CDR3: TGTGCCAGCAGTTCTATGGGCGGAGAGCTGTTTTTT. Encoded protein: CASSSMGGELFF.

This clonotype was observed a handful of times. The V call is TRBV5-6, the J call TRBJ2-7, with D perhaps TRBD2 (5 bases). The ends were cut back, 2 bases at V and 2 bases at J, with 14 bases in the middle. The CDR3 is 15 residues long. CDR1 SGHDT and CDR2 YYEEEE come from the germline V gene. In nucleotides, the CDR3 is TGTGCCAGCAGCTTCTCCCTCGACGGGACCTACGAGCAGTACTTC. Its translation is CASSFSLDGTYEQYF.